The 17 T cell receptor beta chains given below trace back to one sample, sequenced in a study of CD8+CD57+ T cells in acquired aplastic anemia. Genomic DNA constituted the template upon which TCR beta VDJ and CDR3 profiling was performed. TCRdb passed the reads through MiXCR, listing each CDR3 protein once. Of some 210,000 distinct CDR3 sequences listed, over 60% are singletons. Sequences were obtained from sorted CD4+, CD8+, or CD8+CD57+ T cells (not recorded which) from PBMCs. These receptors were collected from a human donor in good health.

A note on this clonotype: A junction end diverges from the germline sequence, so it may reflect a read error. CDR3 DNA: TGTGCCAGCAGCGTAGCGGGGAGGTTC. This translates into CASSVAGRF. The gene calls are TRBV9 and TRBJ2-5; TRBD2 is a possible D gene (6 bases). The CDR3 consists of 9 residues. Germline V gene data show CDR1 as SGDLS and CDR2 as YYNGEE.

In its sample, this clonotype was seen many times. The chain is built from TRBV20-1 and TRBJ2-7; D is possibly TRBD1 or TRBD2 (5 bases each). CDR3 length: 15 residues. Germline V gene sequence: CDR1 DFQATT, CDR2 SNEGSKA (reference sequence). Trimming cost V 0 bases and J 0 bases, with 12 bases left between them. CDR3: CSARDRGEPSYEQYF. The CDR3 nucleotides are TGCAGTGCTAGAGATCGAGGGGAACCCTCCTACGAGCAGTACTTC.

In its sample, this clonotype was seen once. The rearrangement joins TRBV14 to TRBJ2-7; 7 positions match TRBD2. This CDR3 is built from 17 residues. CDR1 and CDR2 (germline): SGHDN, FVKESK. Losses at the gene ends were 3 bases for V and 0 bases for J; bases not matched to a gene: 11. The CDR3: CASSHFTQSGVSYEQYF. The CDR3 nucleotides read TGTGCCAGCAGCCACTTCACCCAAAGCGGGGTCTCCTACGAGCAGTACTTC.

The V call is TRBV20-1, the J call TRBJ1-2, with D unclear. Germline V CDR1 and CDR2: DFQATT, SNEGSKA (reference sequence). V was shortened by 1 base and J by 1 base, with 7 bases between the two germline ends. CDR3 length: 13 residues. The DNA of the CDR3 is TGCAGTGCTAGAGCGAGGGTTAACTATGGCTACACCTTC. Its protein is CSARARVNYGYTF.

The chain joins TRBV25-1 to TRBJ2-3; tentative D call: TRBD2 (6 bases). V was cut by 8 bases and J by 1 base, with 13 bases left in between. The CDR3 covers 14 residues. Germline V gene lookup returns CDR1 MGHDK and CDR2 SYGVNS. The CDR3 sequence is CASAAGPRTDTQYF. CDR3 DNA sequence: TGTGCCAGCGCCGCGGGGCCACGCACAGATACGCAGTATTTT.

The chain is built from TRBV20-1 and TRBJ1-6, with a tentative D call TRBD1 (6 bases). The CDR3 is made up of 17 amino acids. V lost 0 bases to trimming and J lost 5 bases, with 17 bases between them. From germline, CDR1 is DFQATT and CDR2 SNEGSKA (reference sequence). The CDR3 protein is CSAREGGTGLNNSPLHF. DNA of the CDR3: TGCAGTGCTAGAGAGGGGGGTACAGGGTTAAATAATTCACCCCTCCACTTT.

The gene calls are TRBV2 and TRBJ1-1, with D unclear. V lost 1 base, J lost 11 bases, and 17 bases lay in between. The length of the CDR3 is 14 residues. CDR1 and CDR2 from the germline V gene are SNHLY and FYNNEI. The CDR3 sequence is CASSEDSVIFRAFF. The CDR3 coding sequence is TGTGCCAGCAGTGAAGACAGCGTGATTTTCCGGGCTTTCTTT. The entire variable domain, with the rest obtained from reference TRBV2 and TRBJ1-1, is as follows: EPEVTQTPSHQVTQMGQEVILRCVPISNHLYFYWYRQILGQKVEFLVSFYNNEISEKSEIFDDQFSVERPDGSNFTLKIRSTKLEDSAMYFCASSEDSVIFRAFFGQGTRLTVV.

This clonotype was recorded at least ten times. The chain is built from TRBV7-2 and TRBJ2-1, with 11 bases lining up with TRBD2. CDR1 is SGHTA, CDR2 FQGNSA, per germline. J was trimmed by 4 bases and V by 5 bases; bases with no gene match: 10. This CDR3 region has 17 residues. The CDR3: CASSPGVAGGRYNEQFF. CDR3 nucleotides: TGTGCCAGCAGCCCGGGTGTAGCGGGAGGGCGTTACAATGAGCAGTTCTTC.

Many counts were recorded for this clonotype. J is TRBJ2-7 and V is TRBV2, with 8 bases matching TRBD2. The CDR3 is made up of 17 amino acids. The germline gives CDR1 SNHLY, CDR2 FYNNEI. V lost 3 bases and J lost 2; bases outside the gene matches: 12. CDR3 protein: CASSDLMASGQAYEQYF. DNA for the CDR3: TGTGCCAGCAGTGACCTTATGGCTAGCGGGCAAGCCTACGAGCAGTACTTC. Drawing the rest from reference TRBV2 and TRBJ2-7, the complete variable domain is EPEVTQTPSHQVTQMGQEVILRCVPISNHLYFYWYRQILGQKVEFLVSFYNNEISEKSEIFDDQFSVERPDGSNFTLKIRSTKLEDSAMYFCASSDLMASGQAYEQYFGPGTRLTVT.

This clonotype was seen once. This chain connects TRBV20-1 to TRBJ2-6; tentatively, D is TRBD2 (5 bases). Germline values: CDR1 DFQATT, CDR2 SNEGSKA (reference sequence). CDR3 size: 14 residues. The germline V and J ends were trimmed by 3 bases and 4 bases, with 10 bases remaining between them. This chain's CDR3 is CSARTPGGANVLTF. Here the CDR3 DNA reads TGCAGTGCTAGGACTCCGGGGGGGGCCAACGTCCTGACTTTC.

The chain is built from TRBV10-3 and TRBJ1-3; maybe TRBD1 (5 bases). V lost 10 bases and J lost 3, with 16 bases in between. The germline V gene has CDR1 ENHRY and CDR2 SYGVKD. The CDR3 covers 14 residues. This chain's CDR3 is CASREEWNGNTIYF. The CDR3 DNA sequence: TGTGCCAGCAGGGAGGAGTGGAATGGAAACACCATATATTTT.

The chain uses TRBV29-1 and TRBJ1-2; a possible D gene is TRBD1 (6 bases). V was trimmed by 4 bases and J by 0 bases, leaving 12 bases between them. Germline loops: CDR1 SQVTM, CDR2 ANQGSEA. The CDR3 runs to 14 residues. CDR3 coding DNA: TGCAGCGTTGGGCCGACAGGACCTAACTATGGCTACACCTTC. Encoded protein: CSVGPTGPNYGYTF.

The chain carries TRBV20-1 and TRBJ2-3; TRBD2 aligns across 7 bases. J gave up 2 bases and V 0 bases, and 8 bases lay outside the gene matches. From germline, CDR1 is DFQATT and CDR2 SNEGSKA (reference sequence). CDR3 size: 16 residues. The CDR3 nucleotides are TGCAGTGCTAGAGATTTGACGGGGGGTGCCACAGATACGCAGTATTTT. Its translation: CSARDLTGGATDTQYF.

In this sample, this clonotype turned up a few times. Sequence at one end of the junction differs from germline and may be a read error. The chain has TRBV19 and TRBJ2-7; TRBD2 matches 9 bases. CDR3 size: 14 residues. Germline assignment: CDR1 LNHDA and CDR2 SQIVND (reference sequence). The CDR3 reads CASTERGETYGQYF. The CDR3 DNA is TGTGCTAGTACAGAGCGGGGGGAGACCTACGGGCAGTACTTC.

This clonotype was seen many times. The CDR3 region has the DNA TGTGCCAGCAGTTTAAGCACTAGCGGCACAGATACGCAGTATTTT. Translated, it gives CASSLSTSGTDTQYF. The chain uses TRBV27 and TRBJ2-3, with 7 bases aligning to TRBD2. Germline lookup yields CDR1 MNHEY and CDR2 SMNVEV (reference sequence). This CDR3 is built from 15 residues. The J segment lost 1 base and the V segment lost 2 bases, leaving 3 bases of the junction unmatched.

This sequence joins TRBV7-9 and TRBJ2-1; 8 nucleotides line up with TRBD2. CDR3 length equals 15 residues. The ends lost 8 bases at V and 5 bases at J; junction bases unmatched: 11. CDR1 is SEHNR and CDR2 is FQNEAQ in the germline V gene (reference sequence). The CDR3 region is CASCSPGLVDNEQFF. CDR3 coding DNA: TGTGCCAGCTGTTCCCCGGGACTAGTGGACAATGAGCAGTTCTTC.

The CDR3, as DNA: TGTGCCAGCAGGGAGGGACAAGGGAATCAGCCCCAGCATTTT. Protein product: CASREGQGNQPQHF. The chain employs TRBV2 and TRBJ1-5, with TRBD1 as a possible D gene (6 bases). Deletions cut 6 bases from V and 4 bases from J, with 13 bases between. CDR3 length: 14 residues. Looked up from germline, CDR1 is SNHLY and CDR2 is FYNNEI.